The table lists the clone carrying this T cell receptor (beta chain) with a count of one. As handled by the study authors: The assay estimated nucleated cells by amplifying reference gene primers. Clones were sequenced by immunoSEQ multiplex PCR, and TCRdb holds only the in-frame ones, with some missing. The V and J calls and clone size are taken from that table; D and trimming were inferred from the DNA. The sample comprises about 150,000 clones, around 85% of which are singletons, and less than 3.5% rests with the top ten. This sample stems from a study of blood T cell repertoires in COVID-19. The V gene's germline CDR1 is SEHNR and CDR2 FQNEAQ (reference sequence). The CDR3 runs to 16 residues. V gave up 1 base and J gave up 3 bases; unmatched junction bases: 3.

The specimen sequenced was peripheral blood. V usage is TRBV7-9 and J usage is TRBJ1-4, with TRBD1 matching 9 bases. The TCR sequence derives from a man in his sixties or seventies with acute or convalescent COVID-19. The CDR3 region has the DNA TGTGCCAGCAGCTTAGTGAGGACAGGGGCTAATGAAAAACTGTTTTTT. As protein: CASSLVRTGANEKLFF.